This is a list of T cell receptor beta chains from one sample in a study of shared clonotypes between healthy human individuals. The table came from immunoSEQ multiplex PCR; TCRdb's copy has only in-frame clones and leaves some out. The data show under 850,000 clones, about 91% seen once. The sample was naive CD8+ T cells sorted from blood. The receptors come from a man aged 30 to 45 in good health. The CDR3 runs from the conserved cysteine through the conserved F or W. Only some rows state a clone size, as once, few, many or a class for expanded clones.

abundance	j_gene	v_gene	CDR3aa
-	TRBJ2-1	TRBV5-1	CASSLASGSYNEQFF
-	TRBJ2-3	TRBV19	CASSMWEGYTDTQYF
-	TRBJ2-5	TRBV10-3	CAISSGLADQETQYF
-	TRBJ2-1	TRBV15	CATSLRDISYNEQFF
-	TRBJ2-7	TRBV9	CASSTGTLSEQYF
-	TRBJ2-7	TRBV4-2	CASSQDITYEQYF
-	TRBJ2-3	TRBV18	CASSPPEPGLDTQYF
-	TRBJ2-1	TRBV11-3	CASSSGGNEQFF
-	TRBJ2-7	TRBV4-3	CASSQDTRFYEQYF
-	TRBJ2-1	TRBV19	CASSITSGTNNEQFF
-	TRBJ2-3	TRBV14	CASSQDQGITDTQYF
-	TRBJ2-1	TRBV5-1	CASSGTSGIGEQFF
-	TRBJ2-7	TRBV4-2	CASSQEGTATYEQYF
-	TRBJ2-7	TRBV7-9	CASSNDRISTYEQYF
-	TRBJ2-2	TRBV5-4	CASSLAGTGLTGELFF
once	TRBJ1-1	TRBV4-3	CASSEQLTGALNTEAFF
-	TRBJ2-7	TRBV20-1	CSARTGTGQYF
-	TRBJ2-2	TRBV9	CASSEPSGVFANTGELFF
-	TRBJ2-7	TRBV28	CASLQGSYEQYF
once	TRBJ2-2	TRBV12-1	CASSWGLANPNTGELFF
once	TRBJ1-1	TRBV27	CASSFLGAQGILGTEAFF
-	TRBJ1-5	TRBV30	CAWAAGGGNQPQHF
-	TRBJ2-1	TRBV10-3	CAISEEGTSGTYNEQFF
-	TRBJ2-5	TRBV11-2	CASSGRWGVQETQYF
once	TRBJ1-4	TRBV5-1	CASSPTGGTNEKLFF
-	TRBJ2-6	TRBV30	CAWKTTVSSGANVLTF
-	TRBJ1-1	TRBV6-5	CASSYGTEAFF
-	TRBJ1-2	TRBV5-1	CASSSGDYGYTF
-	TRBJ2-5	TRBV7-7	CASSQRTSGRVETQYF
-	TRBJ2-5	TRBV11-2	CASSLVGTGEETQYF
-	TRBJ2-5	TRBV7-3	CASSPTGGRKETQYF
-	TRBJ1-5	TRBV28	CASSLPDLESRHF
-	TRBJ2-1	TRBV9	CASSSGLAGDRNEQFF
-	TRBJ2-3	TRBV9	CASSDLASTDTQYF
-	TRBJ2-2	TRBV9	CASERGPGELFF
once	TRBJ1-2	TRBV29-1	CSVEAYGQDYGYTF
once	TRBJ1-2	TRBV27	CASSPRTGYYGYTF
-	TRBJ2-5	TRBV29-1	CSVVGQNQETQYF
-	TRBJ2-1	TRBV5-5	CASSGGLTSLYNEQFF